Shown below are 12 T cell receptor beta chains from a single sample sequenced in a study of T cell responses to AZD1222 COVID-19 vaccine. Data came from immunoSEQ multiplex PCR; TCRdb stores just in-frame clones and leaves some out. In the table there are some 170,000 clones, over 80% of which are singletons. Sequencing used peripheral blood, obtained 28 days after the second dose of the MenACWY control vaccine. Receptors were obtained from an adult who received the MenACWY meningococcal vaccine as a control.

The V gene is TRBV10-2, the J gene TRBJ1-5; D is unclear. This CDR3 is 20 amino acids long. Germline CDR1 is WSHSY and CDR2 is SAAADI. V lost 6 bases to trimming and J lost 2 bases, with 29 bases between them. The CDR3 is CASSVGWGQSSSWGNQPQHF. The CDR3 DNA reads TGCGCCAGCAGCGTGGGATGGGGTCAATCCTCCTCTTGGGGCAATCAGCCCCAGCATTTT.

This chain uses TRBV7-3 with TRBJ2-3, with a possible D match to TRBD2 (6 bases). From germline, CDR1 is SGHTA and CDR2 FQGTGA. The V end lost 2 bases, the J end lost 0 bases, and 12 bases lay between the germline ends. CDR3 size: 16 residues. Here the CDR3 reads CASSLGRDLSTDTQYF. DNA for the CDR3: TGTGCCAGCAGCTTAGGGCGGGACCTTAGCACAGATACGCAGTATTTT.

This rearrangement joins TRBV27 to TRBJ1-4; no clear D gene. The CDR3 sequence is 14 residues long. The V end lost 2 bases, the J end lost 8 bases, and 12 bases lay between the germline ends. From germline, CDR1 is MNHEY and CDR2 SMNVEV (reference sequence). Written as DNA, the CDR3 is TGTGCCAGCAGTTTAGGGCCAGGCCAGGAAAAACTGTTTTTT. Encoded protein: CASSLGPGQEKLFF. Together with reference TRBV27 and TRBJ1-4, the CDR3 gives the full variable domain: EAQVTQNPRYLITVTGKKLTVTCSQNMNHEYMSWYRQDPGLGLRQIYYSMNVEVTDKGDVPEGYKVSRKEKRNFPLILESPSPNQTSLYFCASSLGPGQEKLFFGSGTQLSVL.

The chain couples TRBV10-3 to TRBJ1-4; the D gene is possibly TRBD1 (5 bases). Between the trimmed V and J ends, which lost 2 bases and 6 bases, there was a span of 16 bases. The CDR3 extends over 16 amino acids. Germline loops: CDR1 ENHRY, CDR2 SYGVKD. CDR3 nucleotides: TGTGCCATCAGTGAGCCAGGACACGAAGCCCATGAAAAACTGTTTTTT. Translation: CAISEPGHEAHEKLFF.

The rearrangement uses TRBV25-1 and TRBJ2-7; 11 bases are shared with TRBD1. The germline CDR1 and CDR2 sequences are MGHDK and SYGVNS. J lost 4 bases, V lost 6 bases, and 8 bases had no gene match. The CDR3 covers 15 residues. CDR3 bases: TGTGCCAGCAGCCCGGACAGGGGGCTCTTTTACGAGCAGTACTTC. Its translation: CASSPDRGLFYEQYF.

The V gene is TRBV28, the J gene TRBJ1-2; perhaps TRBD1 as D (6 bases). Looked up from germline, CDR1 is MDHEN and CDR2 is SYDVKM. The CDR3 totals 14 residues. V gave up 4 bases and J gave up 4 bases, with 13 bases separating them. The CDR3 coding sequence is TGTGCCAGCAGTTCGCCGGGACACTCCTATGGCTACACCTTC. Translated: CASSSPGHSYGYTF.

V and J are TRBV3-1 (or the pseudogene TRBV3-2) and TRBJ2-7, with TRBD2 matching over 10 bases. Germline V gene data show CDR1 as LGHDT and CDR2 as YNNKEL (reference sequence). The V and J ends lost 4 bases and 4 bases, in that order; junction bases with no gene match: 10. This CDR3 is built from 16 residues. The CDR3 loop is CASSLFPSGSVYEQYF. The CDR3 DNA reads TGTGCCAGCAGCCTCTTTCCTAGCGGGAGTGTGTACGAGCAGTACTTC.

The chain carries TRBV7-2 and TRBJ1-2; a weak D match, TRBD1 (6 bases). Germline CDR1 and CDR2: SGHTA and FQGNSA. V was trimmed by 1 base and J by 4 bases, leaving 19 bases between them. The CDR3 is made up of 17 amino acids. CDR3 loop: CASSLEGPGALAYGYTF. CDR3 coding DNA: TGTGCCAGCAGCTTAGAGGGTCCGGGGGCGCTCGCCTATGGCTACACCTTC.

The genes are TRBV24-1 and TRBJ1-2, with TRBD1 identical over 10 bases. CDR3 length equals 16 residues. The V segment lost 5 bases and the J segment 0 bases; nucleotides outside the gene matches: 5. The V gene's germline CDR1 is KGHDR and CDR2 SFDVKD. The CDR3 DNA sequence: TGTGCCACCAGTGCAGGGACAGGGGTGCCTAACTATGGCTACACCTTC. This codes for CATSAGTGVPNYGYTF.

In its sample, this clone was seen a few times. This chain uses TRBV27 with TRBJ2-7; a weak D match, TRBD2 (5 bases). This CDR3 region has 14 residues. The germline V gene has CDR1 MNHEY and CDR2 SMNVEV (reference sequence). With 6 bases removed from V and 3 bases from J, the gap between germline ends came to 15 bases. The CDR3: CASRPSRNFYEQYF. In DNA, the CDR3 is TGTGCCAGCAGGCCTAGCCGAAACTTCTACGAGCAGTACTTC.

The chain is built from TRBV28 and TRBJ1-2; perhaps TRBD1 as D (5 bases). Looked up from germline, CDR1 is MDHEN and CDR2 is SYDVKM. The germline V and J ends were trimmed by 3 bases and 3 bases, with 14 bases remaining between them. CDR3 length equals 15 residues. The CDR3 bases are TGTGCCAGCAGTTTCGTTGGAGGGGAGGACTATGGCTACACCTTC. This gives the protein CASSFVGGEDYGYTF.

This chain uses TRBV10-3 with TRBJ2-3, with D maybe TRBD1 (5 bases). V was trimmed by 8 bases and J by 2 bases, leaving 8 bases between them. CDR1 and CDR2 (germline): ENHRY, SYGVKD. The CDR3 totals 12 residues. The CDR3 bases are TGTGCCATCGGACAATTCACAGATACGCAGTATTTT. Translated, it gives CAIGQFTDTQYF.